Listed here are 17 T cell receptor beta chains from one sample, sequenced in a study of graft-versus-host responses after intestinal transplantation. The authors combined 200,000 CFSE-labeled responder cells with 200,000 irradiated, violet-dye-labeled stimulator cells in plates. Profiling relied on immunoSEQ multiplex PCR, and the TCRdb table lists in-frame clones only, not all of them. The sample gives approximately 9,800 clones, 35% to 40% of which show up once; approximately 13% is in the top ten. The sample here was alloreactive CD8+ T cells from a mixed lymphocyte reaction culture, taken before intestinal transplant. Stated subset: CFSE-low proliferating T cells sorted from roughly six-day pre-transplant mixed lymphocyte reaction (GvH or HvG direction). Receptors originate from a human patient who received an intestinal transplant.

The chain is built from TRBV29-1 and TRBJ2-1; 11 nucleotides match TRBD1. CDR3 length equals 16 residues. The V and J ends lost 1 base and 6 bases, in that order; junction bases with no gene match: 8. Germline V gives CDR1 SQVTM, CDR2 ANQGSEA. The CDR3 coding sequence is TGCAGCGTTGAAGGGGAGGGGGACAGGGGGGTCAATGAGCAGTTCTTC. Amino acid sequence: CSVEGEGDRGVNEQFF.

This chain connects TRBV19 to TRBJ2-3, with D possibly matching TRBD2 (5 bases). Looked up from germline, CDR1 is LNHDA and CDR2 is SQIVND (reference sequence). The CDR3 has 16 amino acids. Trimming left V 3 bases short and J 0 bases short, with 13 bases between. The CDR3 is CASSIWGAPSTDTQYF. The CDR3, as DNA: TGTGCCAGTAGTATTTGGGGAGCCCCTAGCACAGATACGCAGTATTTT.

The genes are TRBV2 and TRBJ1-5; D uncertain. Germline CDR1 and CDR2: SNHLY and FYNNEI. This CDR3 contains 15 residues. V dropped 6 bases and J dropped 0 bases, with 12 bases sitting between them. The CDR3 sequence is CASSESWYSNQPQHF. As DNA, the CDR3 is TGTGCCAGCAGCGAAAGCTGGTATAGCAATCAGCCCCAGCATTTT.

The chain uses TRBV11-2 and TRBJ2-3; 7 bases are a match to TRBD2. Germline-derived CDR1 and CDR2 are SGHAT and FQNNGV. V was clipped by 3 bases and J by 0 bases; unmatched bases: 3. The CDR3 runs 15 residues. The CDR3: CASSFLGRSTDTQYF. CDR3 in DNA: TGTGCCAGCAGCTTCCTCGGGAGGAGCACAGATACGCAGTATTTT.

This clone was recorded once. The rearrangement joins TRBV7-6 to TRBJ2-1; D remains unclear. From germline, CDR1 is SGHVS and CDR2 FNYEAQ. The CDR3 totals 13 residues. V lost 6 bases, J lost 9 bases, and 15 bases lay in between. The CDR3, as DNA: TGTGCCAGCAGATTGAGATGGGCTGGTGAGCAGTTCTTC. Translated: CASRLRWAGEQFF. Combining the CDR3 with reference TRBV7-6 and TRBJ2-1 gives the whole variable domain GAGVSQSPRYKVTKRGQDVALRCDPISGHVSLYWYRQALGQGPEFLTYFNYEAQQDKSGLPNDRFSAERPEGSISTLTIQRTEQRDSAMYRCASRLRWAGEQFFGPGTRLTVL.

In its sample, this clone was seen once. CDR3 sequence reads: CASSPLTTDTQYF. The CDR3 DNA sequence: TGTGCCAGCTCACCCTTGACTACAGATACGCAGTATTTT. The V call is TRBV18, the J call TRBJ2-3; D is unresolved. The CDR3 is 13 residues long. V shed 3 bases and J shed 3 bases, with 7 bases lying between them. The germline CDR1 and CDR2 sequences are KGHSH and LQKENI.

The rearrangement links TRBV30 to TRBJ2-7; TRBD1 aligns across 8 bases. The CDR3 is 14 residues long. Germline V gene sequence: CDR1 GTSNPN, CDR2 SVGIG (reference sequence). Unmatched junction bases numbered 7, after V lost 3 bases and J lost 3 bases. The CDR3 protein is CAWSITGTGYEQYF. The CDR3 DNA reads TGTGCCTGGAGCATAACCGGGACAGGCTACGAGCAGTACTTC.

The gene calls are TRBV7-6 and TRBJ2-7, with TRBD1 matching over 9 bases. Germline V lookup: CDR1 SGHVS, CDR2 FNYEAQ. V was clipped by 5 bases and J by 3 bases; unmatched bases: 29. The CDR3 sequence is 22 residues long. CDR3 amino acids: CASSESWGTGSAGGRRFYEQYF. The DNA for the CDR3 is TGTGCCAGCAGCGAAAGTTGGGGGACAGGGTCGGCCGGGGGGCGACGATTCTACGAGCAGTACTTC.

This clone was observed once. V and J are TRBV11-2 and TRBJ1-4; D not certain. This CDR3 comprises 13 residues. Looked up from germline, CDR1 is SGHAT and CDR2 is FQNNGV. With 0 bases removed from V and 17 bases from J, the gap between germline ends came to 16 bases. The CDR3 DNA reads as TGTGCCAGCAGCTTAGAGGCCCGGGAGGTTCACTTTTTT. Amino acid sequence: CASSLEAREVHFF.

On this clone: In the same sample, other DNA sequences code for this CDR3. The rearrangement uses TRBV27 and TRBJ1-1, with D unclear. The germline V gene encodes CDR1 MNHEY and CDR2 SMNVEV (reference sequence). The CDR3 is 16 residues long. The V end lost 6 bases, the J end lost 6 bases, and 23 bases lay between the germline ends. The CDR3 DNA reads TGTGCCAGCAGACCACCCTCCCCCCCCTTTTGCGCTGAAGCTTTCTTT. Protein product: CASRPPSPPFCAEAFF.

This clone was detected a few times. The rearrangement links TRBV7-9 to TRBJ1-2, with D possibly being TRBD1 (5 bases). Germline V gene sequence: CDR1 SEHNR, CDR2 FQNEAQ (reference sequence). V lost 2 bases and J lost 5, with 9 bases in between. This CDR3 is 13 amino acids long. CDR3 DNA sequence: TGTGCCAGCAGCTTATTTGGGGGGTATGGCTACACCTTC. It codes for CASSLFGGYGYTF.

CDR3 region: CASSQEYPTREQYF. CDR3 nucleotides: TGTGCCAGCAGCCAAGAATACCCGACGCGGGAGCAGTACTTC. The chain couples TRBV4-2 to TRBJ2-7; D uncertain. Germline lookup yields CDR1 LGHNA and CDR2 YNFKEQ. Trimming removed 0 bases at V and 7 bases at J, with 13 bases between. The CDR3 totals 14 residues.

By share, this clone ranks as medium-sized. The CDR3 region has the DNA TGTGCCAGCAGCCTCGGGGGGAGCAATCAGCCCCAGCATTTT. As protein: CASSLGGSNQPQHF. V is TRBV5-4 and J is TRBJ1-5, with D possibly matching TRBD1 (5 bases). Deletions cut 4 bases from V and 1 base from J, with 9 bases between. This CDR3 spans 14 amino acids. The V gene's germline CDR1 is SGHNT and CDR2 YYREEE (reference sequence).

DNA for the CDR3: TGTGCCAGCAGTTATAGGACAGGGGACCTCTACGAGCAGTACTTC. As protein: CASSYRTGDLYEQYF. The rearrangement uses TRBV2 and TRBJ2-7; 9 nucleotides match TRBD1. The CDR3 spans 15 residues. Trimming at V came to 5 bases and at J to 3 bases, leaving 8 bases not matched to a gene. The V gene's germline CDR1 is SNHLY and CDR2 FYNNEI. The full variable domain, in which reference TRBV2 and TRBJ2-7 provide the parts outside the CDR3, is EPEVTQTPSHQVTQMGQEVILRCVPISNHLYFYWYRQILGQKVEFLVSFYNNEISEKSEIFDDQFSVERPDGSNFTLKIRSTKLEDSAMYFCASSYRTGDLYEQYFGPGTRLTVT.

The rearrangement uses TRBV11-2 and TRBJ2-7; D unclear. The V and J ends lost 5 bases and 2 bases respectively, with 10 bases between them. CDR1 is SGHAT and CDR2 is FQNNGV in the germline V gene. CDR3 length: 13 amino acids. CDR3 nucleotide sequence: TGTGCCAGCAGCCGAAGTCTAACCTACGAGCAGTACTTC. This translates into CASSRSLTYEQYF.

Relative to its sample, this clone is medium-sized (0.01 to 0.1%). The rearrangement joins TRBV10-3 to TRBJ2-7; D may be TRBD2 (5 bases). This CDR3 is built from 15 residues. Looked up from germline, CDR1 is ENHRY and CDR2 is SYGVKD. V was shortened by 3 bases and J by 3 bases, with 15 bases between the two germline ends. The DNA for the CDR3 is TGTGCCATCAGTGACTTTAATGAGGGTAGCTACGAGCAGTACTTC. It specifies CAISDFNEGSYEQYF.

This clone has only a few counts. V is TRBV28 and J is TRBJ2-7, with a tentative D call TRBD1 (5 bases). CDR3 length: 11 residues. Germline CDR1 MDHEN, CDR2 SYDVKM. Trimming took off 5 bases at V and 4 bases at J, with 6 bases between the two ends. The CDR3 nucleotides read TGTGCCAGCAGTCCAGGGTACGAGCAGTACTTC. It encodes CASSPGYEQYF. The entire variable domain, with the rest obtained from reference TRBV28 and TRBJ2-7, is as follows: DVKVTQSSRYLVKRTGEKVFLECVQDMDHENMFWYRQDPGLGLRLIYFSYDVKMKEKGDIPEGYSVSREKKERFSLILESASTNQTSMYLCASSPGYEQYFGPGTRLTVT.